These T cell receptor beta chains were read from a single sample in a study of technical replicates of blood from several donors. Some clones are missing from TCRdb's copy, which holds only in-frame ones; the method was immunoSEQ multiplex PCR. The sample has 79,000 or so clones, 85% to 95% seen once. The sequenced sample consisted of T cells isolated from PBMCs. Every receptor here comes from a human donor in good health. CDR3s leave out the opening cysteine and the closing phenylalanine or tryptophan.

J	V	CDR3
TRBJ2-7	TRBV6-5	ASSYLTGGPYEQY
TRBJ2-7	TRBV5-1	ASSLAESSYEQY
TRBJ1-1	TRBV30	AWSVGSNTEAF
TRBJ1-2	TRBV5-4	ASSLDTEGYGYT
TRBJ2-7	TRBV10-3	AISEGTNYEQY
TRBJ1-1	TRBV4-1	ASSQGVSNLATTEAF
TRBJ1-1	TRBV28	ASRQGNLNTEAF
TRBJ2-1	TRBV6-5	ASRPGNEQF
TRBJ2-5	TRBV2	ASKREKLAPETQY
TRBJ2-1	TRBV28	ASSSRGQF
TRBJ2-1	TRBV27	ASSLRTSGSKDEQF
TRBJ1-2	TRBV7-2	ASSLGRANYGYT
TRBJ1-2	TRBV15	ATSRAQGTYGYT
TRBJ1-1	TRBV5-4	ASRSGQGFTGDTEAF
TRBJ1-2	TRBV27	AGEGGYGYT
TRBJ2-7	TRBV27	ASSLGGADEQY
TRBJ2-2	TRBV9	ASTRLNSNTGELF
TRBJ1-1	TRBV6-1	ASSVQGGGTEAF
TRBJ2-5	TRBV30	AWSVTGGRETQY
TRBJ2-7	TRBV19	ASSITVAYEQY
TRBJ1-1	TRBV4-1	ASSTRRGNTEAF
TRBJ2-5	TRBV28	ASRAGETQY
TRBJ1-5	TRBV12-5	ASDSREYSNQPQH
TRBJ2-7	TRBV6-5	ASSYEQGSSYEQY
TRBJ1-2	TRBV9	ASSLEGYGYT
TRBJ1-4	TRBV5-1	ASSLREQTTNEKLF
TRBJ2-1	TRBV4-1	ASSQDIVAGSFNEQF
TRBJ1-2	TRBV15	ATSRDWAGKYGYT
TRBJ2-7	TRBV18	ASSRGQGSTYEQY
TRBJ1-5	TRBV7-9	ASSLYGTGGFQPQH
TRBJ2-7	TRBV19	ASSHVDREVNEQY
TRBJ1-1	TRBV19	ASIPQGNTEAF
TRBJ2-5	TRBV7-3	ASSPTGGTQY
TRBJ1-1	TRBV9	ASSPQIEAF
TRBJ1-4	TRBV29-1	SGGDRGKLF
TRBJ2-5	TRBV18	ASSRVSVGQGRQETQY
TRBJ1-1	TRBV9	ASSVRDRGTEAF
TRBJ1-5	TRBV14	ASSQELEKPQH
TRBJ2-7	TRBV15	ATGREREASYEQY
TRBJ2-5	TRBV2	ASRKDRLETQY